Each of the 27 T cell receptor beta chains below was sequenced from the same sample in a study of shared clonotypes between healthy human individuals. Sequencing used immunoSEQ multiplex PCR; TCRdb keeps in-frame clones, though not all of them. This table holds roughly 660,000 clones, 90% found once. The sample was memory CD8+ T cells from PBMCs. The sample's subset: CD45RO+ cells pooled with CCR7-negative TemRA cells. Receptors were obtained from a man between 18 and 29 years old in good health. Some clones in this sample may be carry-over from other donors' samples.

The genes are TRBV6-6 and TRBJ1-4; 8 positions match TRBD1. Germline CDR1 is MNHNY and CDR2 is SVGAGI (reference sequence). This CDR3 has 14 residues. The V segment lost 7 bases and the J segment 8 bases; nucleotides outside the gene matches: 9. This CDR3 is CASTLDRGEEKLFF. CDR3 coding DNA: TGTGCCAGCACCTTAGACAGGGGAGAAGAAAAACTGTTTTTT.

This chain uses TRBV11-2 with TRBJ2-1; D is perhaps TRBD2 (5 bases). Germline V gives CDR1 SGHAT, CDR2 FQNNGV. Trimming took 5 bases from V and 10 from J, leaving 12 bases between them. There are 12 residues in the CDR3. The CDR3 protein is CASSEDGMEQFF. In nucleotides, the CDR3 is TGTGCCAGCAGCGAGGACGGGATGGAGCAGTTCTTC. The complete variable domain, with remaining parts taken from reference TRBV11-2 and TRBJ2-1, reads EAGVAQSPRYKIIEKRQSVAFWCNPISGHATLYWYQQILGQGPKLLIQFQNNGVVDDSQLPKDRFSAERLKGVDSTLKIQPAKLEDSAVYLCASSEDGMEQFFGPGTRLTVL.

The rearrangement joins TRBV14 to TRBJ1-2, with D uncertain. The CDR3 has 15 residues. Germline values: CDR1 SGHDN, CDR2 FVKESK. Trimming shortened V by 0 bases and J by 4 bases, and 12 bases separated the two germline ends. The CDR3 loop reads CASSQDRQQSYGYTF. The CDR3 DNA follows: TGTGCCAGCAGCCAAGATAGACAACAGTCCTATGGCTACACCTTC.

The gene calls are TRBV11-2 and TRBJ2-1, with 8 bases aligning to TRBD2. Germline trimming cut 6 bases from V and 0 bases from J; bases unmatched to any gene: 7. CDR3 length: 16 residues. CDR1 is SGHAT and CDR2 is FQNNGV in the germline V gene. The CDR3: CASRPSGRSSYNEQFF. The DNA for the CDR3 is TGTGCCAGCAGACCTAGCGGGCGCAGCTCCTACAATGAGCAGTTCTTC.

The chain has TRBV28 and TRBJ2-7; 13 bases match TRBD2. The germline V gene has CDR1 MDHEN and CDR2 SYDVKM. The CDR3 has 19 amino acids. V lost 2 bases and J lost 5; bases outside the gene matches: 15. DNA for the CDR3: TGTGCCAGCAGTTTAGCCCTGGGACTAGCGGGGAGGGAAGCGCACGAGCAGTACTTC. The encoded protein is CASSLALGLAGREAHEQYF.

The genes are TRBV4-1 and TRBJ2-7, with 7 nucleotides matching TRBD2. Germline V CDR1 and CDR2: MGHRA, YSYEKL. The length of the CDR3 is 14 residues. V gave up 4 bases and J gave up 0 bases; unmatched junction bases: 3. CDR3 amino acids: CASSLKRDSYEQYF. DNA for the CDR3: TGCGCCAGCAGCCTGAAGCGGGACTCCTACGAGCAGTACTTC.

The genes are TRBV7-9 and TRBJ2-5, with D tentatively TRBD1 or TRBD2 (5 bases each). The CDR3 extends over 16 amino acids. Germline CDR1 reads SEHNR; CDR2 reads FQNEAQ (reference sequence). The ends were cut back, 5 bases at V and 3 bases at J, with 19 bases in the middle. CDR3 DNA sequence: TGTGCCAGCAGCCGACGTCGGGGCCCAACCGAAGAGACCCAGTACTTC. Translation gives CASSRRRGPTEETQYF.

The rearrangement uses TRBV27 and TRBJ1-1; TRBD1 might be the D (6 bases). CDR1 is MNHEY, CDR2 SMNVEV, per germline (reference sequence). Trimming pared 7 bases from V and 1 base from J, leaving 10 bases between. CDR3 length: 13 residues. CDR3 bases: TGTGCCAGCACCCCGGACAGGAACACTGAAGCTTTCTTT. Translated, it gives CASTPDRNTEAFF.

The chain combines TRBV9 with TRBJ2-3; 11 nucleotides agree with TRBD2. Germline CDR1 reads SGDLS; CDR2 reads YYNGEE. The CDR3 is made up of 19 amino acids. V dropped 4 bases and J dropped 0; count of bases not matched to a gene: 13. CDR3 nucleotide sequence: TGTGCCAGCAGCACCGATCCTCCCGGGACTAGCGGAAGCACAGATACGCAGTATTTT. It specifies CASSTDPPGTSGSTDTQYF.

CDR3 bases: TGCAGCGTCCGAAATACAGGGGTAAAGAACGAGCAGTACTTC. Protein: CSVRNTGVKNEQYF. This chain uses TRBV29-1 with TRBJ2-7; 7 nucleotides agree with TRBD1. Per the germline V gene, CDR1 is SQVTM and CDR2 is ANQGSEA. V was clipped by 6 bases and J by 5 bases; unmatched bases: 13. CDR3 size: 14 residues.

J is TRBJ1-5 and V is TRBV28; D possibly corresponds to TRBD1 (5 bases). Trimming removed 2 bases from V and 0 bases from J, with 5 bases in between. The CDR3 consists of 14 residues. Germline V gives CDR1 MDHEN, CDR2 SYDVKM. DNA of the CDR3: TGTGCCAGCAGTTTAAGGGGTAGCAATCAGCCCCAGCATTTT. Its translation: CASSLRGSNQPQHF.

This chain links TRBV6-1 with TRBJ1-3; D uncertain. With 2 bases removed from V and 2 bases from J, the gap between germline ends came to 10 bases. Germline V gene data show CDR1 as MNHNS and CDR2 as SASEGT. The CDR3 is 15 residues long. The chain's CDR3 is CASSERSMAGNTIYF. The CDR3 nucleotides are TGTGCCAGCAGTGAACGGAGCATGGCTGGAAACACCATATATTTT.

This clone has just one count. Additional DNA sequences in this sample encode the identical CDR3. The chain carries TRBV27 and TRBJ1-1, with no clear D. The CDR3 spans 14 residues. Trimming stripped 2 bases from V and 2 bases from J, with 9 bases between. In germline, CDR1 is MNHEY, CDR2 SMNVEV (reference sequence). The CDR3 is CASSLAGLNTEAFF. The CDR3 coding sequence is TGTGCCAGCAGTTTAGCGGGTTTAAACACTGAAGCTTTCTTT.

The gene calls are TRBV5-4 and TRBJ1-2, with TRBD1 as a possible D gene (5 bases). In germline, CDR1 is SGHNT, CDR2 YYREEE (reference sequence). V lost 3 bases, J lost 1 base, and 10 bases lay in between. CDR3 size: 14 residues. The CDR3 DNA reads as TGTGCCAGCAGCTGGCGGGACGGTAACTATGGCTACACCTTC. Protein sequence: CASSWRDGNYGYTF.

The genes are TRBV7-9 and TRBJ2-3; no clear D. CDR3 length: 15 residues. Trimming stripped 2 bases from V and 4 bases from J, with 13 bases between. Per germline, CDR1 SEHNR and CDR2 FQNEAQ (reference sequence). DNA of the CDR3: TGTGCCAGCAGCTTAATCGCAGTAGCCCCAGATACGCAGTATTTT. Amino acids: CASSLIAVAPDTQYF.

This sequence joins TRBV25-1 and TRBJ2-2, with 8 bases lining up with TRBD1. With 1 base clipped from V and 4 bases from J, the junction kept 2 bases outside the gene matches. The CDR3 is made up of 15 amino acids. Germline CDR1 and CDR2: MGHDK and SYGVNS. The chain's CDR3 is CASSEFGQGTGELFF. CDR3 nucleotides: TGTGCCAGCAGTGAATTTGGACAGGGCACCGGGGAGCTGTTTTTT.

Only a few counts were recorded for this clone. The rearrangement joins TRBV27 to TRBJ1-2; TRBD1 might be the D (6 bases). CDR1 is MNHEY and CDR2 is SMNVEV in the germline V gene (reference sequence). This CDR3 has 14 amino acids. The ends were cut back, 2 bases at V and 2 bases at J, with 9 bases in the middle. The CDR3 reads CASSLGGGNYGYTF. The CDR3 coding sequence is TGTGCCAGCAGTTTAGGAGGGGGAAACTATGGCTACACCTTC.

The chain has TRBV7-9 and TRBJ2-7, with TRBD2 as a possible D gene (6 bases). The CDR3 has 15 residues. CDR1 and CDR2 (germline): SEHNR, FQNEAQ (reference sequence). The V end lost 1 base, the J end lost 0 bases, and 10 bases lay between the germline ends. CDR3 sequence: CASSLGLRDSYEQYF. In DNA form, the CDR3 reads TGTGCCAGCAGCTTAGGGTTGCGGGACTCCTACGAGCAGTACTTC.

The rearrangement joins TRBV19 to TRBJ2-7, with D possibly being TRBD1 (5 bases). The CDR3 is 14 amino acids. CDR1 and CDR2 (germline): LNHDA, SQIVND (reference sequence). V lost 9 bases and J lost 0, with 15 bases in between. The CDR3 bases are TGTGCCAGCGCTGCAGTTCAGGGCTCCTACGAGCAGTACTTC. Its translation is CASAAVQGSYEQYF.

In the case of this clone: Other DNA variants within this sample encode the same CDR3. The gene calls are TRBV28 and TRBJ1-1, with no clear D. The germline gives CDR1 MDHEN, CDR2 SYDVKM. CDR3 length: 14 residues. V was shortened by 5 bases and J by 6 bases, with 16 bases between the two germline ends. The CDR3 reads CASSLSRGSAEAFF. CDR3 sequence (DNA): TGTGCCAGCAGTCTCTCGAGAGGTTCGGCTGAAGCTTTCTTT.

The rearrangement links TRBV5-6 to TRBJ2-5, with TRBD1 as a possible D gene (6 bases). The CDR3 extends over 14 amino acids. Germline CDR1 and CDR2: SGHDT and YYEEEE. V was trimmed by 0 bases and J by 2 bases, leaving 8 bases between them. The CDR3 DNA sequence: TGTGCCAGCAGCTTGGGAGGGGGTCAAGAGACCCAGTACTTC. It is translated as CASSLGGGQETQYF.

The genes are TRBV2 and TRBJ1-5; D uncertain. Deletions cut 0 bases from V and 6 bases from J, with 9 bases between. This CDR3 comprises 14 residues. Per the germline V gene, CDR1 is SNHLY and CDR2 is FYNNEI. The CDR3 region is CASSEAWNGQPQHF. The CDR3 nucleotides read TGTGCCAGCAGTGAAGCGTGGAACGGTCAGCCCCAGCATTTT. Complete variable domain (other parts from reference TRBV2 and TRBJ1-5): EPEVTQTPSHQVTQMGQEVILRCVPISNHLYFYWYRQILGQKVEFLVSFYNNEISEKSEIFDDQFSVERPDGSNFTLKIRSTKLEDSAMYFCASSEAWNGQPQHFGDGTRLSIL.

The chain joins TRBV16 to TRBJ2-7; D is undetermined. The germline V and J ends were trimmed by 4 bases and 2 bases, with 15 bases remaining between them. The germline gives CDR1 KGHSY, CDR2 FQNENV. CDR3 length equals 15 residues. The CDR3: CASSRYSGSAYEQYF. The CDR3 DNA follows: TGTGCCAGCAGCCGTTACTCCGGCAGCGCCTACGAGCAGTACTTC.

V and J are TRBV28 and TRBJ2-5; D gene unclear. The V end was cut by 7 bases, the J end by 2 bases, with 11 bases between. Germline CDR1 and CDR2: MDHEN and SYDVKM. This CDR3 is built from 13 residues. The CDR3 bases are TGTGCCAGCAATACGAGATTTCAAGAGACCCAGTACTTC. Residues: CASNTRFQETQYF.

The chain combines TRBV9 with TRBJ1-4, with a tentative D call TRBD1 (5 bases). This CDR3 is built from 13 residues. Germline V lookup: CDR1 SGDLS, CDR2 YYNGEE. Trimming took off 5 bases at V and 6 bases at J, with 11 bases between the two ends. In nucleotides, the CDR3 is TGTGCCAGCAGAGACGGGACGGATGAAAAACTGTTTTTT. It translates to CASRDGTDEKLFF.

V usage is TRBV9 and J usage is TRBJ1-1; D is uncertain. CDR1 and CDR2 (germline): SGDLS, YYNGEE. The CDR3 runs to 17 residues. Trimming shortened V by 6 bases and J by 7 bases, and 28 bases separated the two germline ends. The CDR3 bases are TGTGCCAGCACCCCAAGGGTATCTCCGGTCCTTTTTGATGAAGCTTTCTTT. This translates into CASTPRVSPVLFDEAFF.

The CDR3 DNA reads TGTGCCAGCAGTCCGTTTTCCTGGGGGCTCGAAAGTCAGCCCCAGCATTTT. This gives the protein CASSPFSWGLESQPQHF. The genes are TRBV28 and TRBJ1-5, with D perhaps matching TRBD1 (6 bases). Trimming left V 5 bases short and J 6 bases short, with 23 bases between. From germline, CDR1 is MDHEN and CDR2 SYDVKM. The CDR3 sequence is 17 residues long.